This TCR beta chain was recovered during a study of T cells in Graves' hyperthyroidism and ophthalmopathy. Study-wide points: Within blood appeared most thyroid clonotypes that had expanded above 0.001.

V was cut by 3 bases and J by 6 bases, with 11 bases left in between. The CDR3 is 13 residues long. TCR beta CDR3 region amplification was performed from RNA transcripts. Using the HTBI primer set, a first-round RT-PCR was run on the TCR CDR3. TCRdb recomputed calls from the multiplex PCR reads with MiXCR, one row per CDR3 protein. The sample carries about 570,000 distinct CDR3 sequences, under 60% recorded once. Turning to this clonotype: Its target is unknown.

Source material: peripheral blood or thyroid tissue (not recorded which). This chain connects TRBV12-3 or TRBV12-4 to TRBJ1-2; no clear D gene. The receptor was derived from an adult woman with Graves' disease, either hyperthyroidism or ophthalmopathy (not recorded which). The DNA for the CDR3 is TGTGCCAGCAGTTTCCGACGTAATGATGGCTACACCTTC. This encodes CASSFRRNDGYTF.